This T cell receptor beta chain was retrieved from a study of Graves' ophthalmopathy and Graves' hyperthyroidism. The overall study: Absence of ophthalmopathy within 18 months of follow-up defined stable hyperthyroidism. Study findings and constraints: At 70.59% sensitivity and approximately 78% specificity, the model predicted progression of the ophthalmopathy.

This clonotype was observed a few times. No antigen is known for it. Per the germline V gene, CDR1 is MNHNY and CDR2 is SVGAGI (reference sequence). The CDR3 contains 17 residues. V was pared by 8 bases and J by 3 bases, with 18 bases of the junction left unmatched. The TCR beta CDR3 regions underwent amplification from RNA transcripts. The first-round RT-PCR employed HTBI primers together with the Qiagen OneStep RT-PCR kit. A multiplex PCR was then performed as the second round. TCRdb redid the calling of the multiplex PCR reads with MiXCR, one entry per CDR3 protein. Altogether 580,000 or so distinct CDR3 sequences are present, about two fifths being singletons, with the ten largest covering roughly 4.5%. The diagnosis combined clinical symptoms, thyroxine, TRAb, thyroid ultrasound and orbital computed tomography scans.

The rearrangement uses TRBV6-6 and TRBJ1-1; 7 bases match TRBD1. The clonotype originates from an adult man with Graves' hyperthyroidism. The sequenced sample consisted of peripheral blood or thyroid tissue (not recorded which). The CDR3: CASSEPDRRGRDTEAFF. The CDR3, as DNA: TGTGCCAGCTCCGAACCCGACAGAAGGGGGCGGGACACTGAAGCTTTCTTT.